This T cell receptor (beta chain) was sequenced in a study of T cells in Graves' hyperthyroidism and ophthalmopathy. The overall study: Peripheral blood was secured at the point of initial diagnosis, before any treatment.

Amplified TCR beta CDR3 regions came from RNA transcripts. The primer set for the first-round RT-PCR of the TCR CDR3 was HTBI. TCRdb reprocessed the multiplex PCR reads via MiXCR and lists one record per CDR3 protein. The table shows hundreds of thousands of distinct CDR3 sequences, with more than 20% occurring only once. The CDR3 extends over 14 amino acids. Germline CDR1 is DFQATT and CDR2 is SNEGSKA (reference sequence). V was clipped by 6 bases and J by 8 bases, with 22 bases between them. Subjects with ophthalmopathy showed a Clinical Activity Score no lower than 3, a NOSPECS grade no lower than 4, and a duration shorter than 3 months. Clinical symptoms, serum thyroxine and TRAb, thyroid ultrasound and orbital computed tomography together formed the diagnostic basis. Fresh peripheral blood, about 9.9 ml, yielded the PBMCs.

Input material: blood. The sequence derives from a woman aged 40-49 years with Graves' ophthalmopathy. The chain employs TRBV20-1 and TRBJ1-1; tentative D call: TRBD1 (5 bases). As DNA, the CDR3 is TGCAGTGCCCATAAAGGGCAGGGTACGGCAGAAGCTTTCTTT. This translates into CSAHKGQGTAEAFF.